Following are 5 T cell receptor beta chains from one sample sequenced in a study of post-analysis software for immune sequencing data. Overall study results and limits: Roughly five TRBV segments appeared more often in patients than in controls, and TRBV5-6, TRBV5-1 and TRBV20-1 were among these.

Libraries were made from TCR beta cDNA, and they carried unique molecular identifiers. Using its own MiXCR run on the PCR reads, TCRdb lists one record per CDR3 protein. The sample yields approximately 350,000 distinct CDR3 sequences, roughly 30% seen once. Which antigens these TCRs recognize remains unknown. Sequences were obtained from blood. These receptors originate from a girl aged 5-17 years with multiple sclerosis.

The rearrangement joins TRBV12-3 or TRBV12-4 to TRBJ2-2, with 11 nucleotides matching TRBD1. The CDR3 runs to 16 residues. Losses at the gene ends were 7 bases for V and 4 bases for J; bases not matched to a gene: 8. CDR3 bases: TGTGCCAGCATCCCCCCCGGGACAGGGGGCACCGGGGAGCTGTTTTTT. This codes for CASIPPGTGGTGELFF.

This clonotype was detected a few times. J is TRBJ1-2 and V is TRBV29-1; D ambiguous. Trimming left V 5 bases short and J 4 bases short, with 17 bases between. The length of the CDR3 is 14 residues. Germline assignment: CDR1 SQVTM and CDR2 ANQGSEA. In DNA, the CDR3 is TGCAGCGTTTCAAGACCGGACGGGTTCTATGGCTACACCTTC. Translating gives CSVSRPDGFYGYTF.

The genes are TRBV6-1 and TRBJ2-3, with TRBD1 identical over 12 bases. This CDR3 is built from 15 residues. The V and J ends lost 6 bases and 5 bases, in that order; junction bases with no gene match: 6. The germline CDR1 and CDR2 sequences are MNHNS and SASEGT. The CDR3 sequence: CASRGTGGVGDTQYF. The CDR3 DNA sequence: TGTGCCAGCAGGGGGACAGGGGGCGTGGGAGATACGCAGTATTTT.

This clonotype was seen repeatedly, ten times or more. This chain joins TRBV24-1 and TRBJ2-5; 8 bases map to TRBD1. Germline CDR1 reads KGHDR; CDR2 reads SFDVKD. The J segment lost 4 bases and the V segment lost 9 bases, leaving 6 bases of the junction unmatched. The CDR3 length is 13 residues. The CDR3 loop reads CATEDRVIETQYF. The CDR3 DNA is TGTGCCACCGAGGACAGGGTAATAGAGACCCAGTACTTC.

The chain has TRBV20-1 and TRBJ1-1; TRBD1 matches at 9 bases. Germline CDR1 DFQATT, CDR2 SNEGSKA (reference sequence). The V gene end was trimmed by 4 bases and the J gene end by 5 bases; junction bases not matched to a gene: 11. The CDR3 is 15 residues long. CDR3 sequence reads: CSAKASQGANTEAFF. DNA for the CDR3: TGCAGTGCTAAAGCTTCACAGGGGGCGAATACTGAAGCTTTCTTT.